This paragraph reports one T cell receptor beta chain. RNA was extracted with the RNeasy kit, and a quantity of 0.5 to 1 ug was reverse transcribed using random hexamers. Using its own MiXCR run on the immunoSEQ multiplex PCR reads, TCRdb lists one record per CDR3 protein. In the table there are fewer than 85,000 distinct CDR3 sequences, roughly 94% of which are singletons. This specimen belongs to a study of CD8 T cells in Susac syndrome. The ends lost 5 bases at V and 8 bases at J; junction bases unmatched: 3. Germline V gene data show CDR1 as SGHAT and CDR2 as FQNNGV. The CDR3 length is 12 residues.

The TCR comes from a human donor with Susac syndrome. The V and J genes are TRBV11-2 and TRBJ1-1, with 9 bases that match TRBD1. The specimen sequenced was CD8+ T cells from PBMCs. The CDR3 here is CASSAGTGEAFF. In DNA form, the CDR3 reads TGTGCCAGCAGCGCCGGGACAGGGGAAGCTTTCTTT.